Listed below are T cell receptor beta chains from one sample, sequenced in a study of blood T cell repertoires in COVID-19. Only in-frame clones appear in the TCRdb table, and some are missing; sequencing was by immunoSEQ multiplex PCR. The sample lists 250,000 or so clones, roughly 88% seen once, with approximately 2.5% in the top ten. Source material: PBMCs or T cells enriched from blood (not recorded which). These receptors came from a woman aged 40-49 years with acute COVID-19. Each CDR3 is given with its conserved first and last residue. A D gene is named only where the DNA matches it firmly. Clone size is not always given. Where it is, it says once, few, many or a class for expanded clones.

j_call: TRBJ2-7; clone_size: .; v_call: TRBV25-1; d_call: .; cdr3_nt: TGTGCCAGCAGTTCCGGCAGGGGGACTGGGGAGCAGTACTTC; cdr3_aa: CASSSGRGTGEQYF
j_call: TRBJ2-2; clone_size: .; v_call: TRBV19; d_call: .; cdr3_nt: TGTGCCAGTAGTATATTCGCGGGGAACACCGGGGAGCTGTTTTTT; cdr3_aa: CASSIFAGNTGELFF
j_call: TRBJ2-1; clone_size: .; v_call: TRBV27; d_call: TRBD2; cdr3_nt: TGTGCCAGCAGCCCCATGCTAGCGGCGAACTACAATGAGCAGTTCTTC; cdr3_aa: CASSPMLAANYNEQFF
j_call: TRBJ2-1; clone_size: .; v_call: TRBV24-1; d_call: .; cdr3_nt: TGTGCCACCAGTGATCCTAGAGAGTACAATGAGCAGTTCTTC; cdr3_aa: CATSDPREYNEQFF
j_call: TRBJ1-2; clone_size: .; v_call: TRBV19; d_call: .; cdr3_nt: TGTGCCAGTAGTATTCAGGGATCAGACTATGGCTACACCTTC; cdr3_aa: CASSIQGSDYGYTF
j_call: TRBJ1-2; clone_size: .; v_call: TRBV14; d_call: .; cdr3_nt: TGTGCCAGCAGCCAAGAACGGAACTATGGCTACACCTTC; cdr3_aa: CASSQERNYGYTF
j_call: TRBJ2-7; clone_size: .; v_call: TRBV12-3/TRBV12-4; d_call: TRBD1; cdr3_nt: TGTGCCACCTCTCCGGGACAGGGGTACGAGCAGTACTTC; cdr3_aa: CATSPGQGYEQYF
j_call: TRBJ2-3; clone_size: .; v_call: TRBV21-1; d_call: .; cdr3_nt: .; cdr3_aa: CASSRVASGSRADTQYF
j_call: TRBJ2-5; clone_size: .; v_call: TRBV7-2; d_call: TRBD2; cdr3_nt: TGTGCCAGCAGCTTAGTGACTAGCGGTGACGCGAGGAAGACCCAGTACTTC; cdr3_aa: CASSLVTSGDARKTQYF
j_call: TRBJ1-2; clone_size: .; v_call: TRBV5-4; d_call: .; cdr3_nt: TGTGCCAGCAGCTCTGAAGTTAACAACCCGGGGGGCTACACCTTC; cdr3_aa: CASSSEVNNPGGYTF
j_call: TRBJ1-6; clone_size: .; v_call: TRBV19; d_call: TRBD1; cdr3_nt: TGTGCCAGCGGGACAGGGCTTTCACCCCTCCACTTT; cdr3_aa: CASGTGLSPLHF
j_call: TRBJ2-1; clone_size: .; v_call: TRBV6-5; d_call: .; cdr3_nt: TGTGCCAGCATTCCAGCGGGCAAGAGGGATAATGAGCAGTTCTTC; cdr3_aa: CASIPAGKRDNEQFF
j_call: TRBJ1-1; clone_size: .; v_call: TRBV4-1; d_call: .; cdr3_nt: TGCGCCAGCAGCCTCGGGGATTTGGACCCGAACACTGAAGCTTTCTTT; cdr3_aa: CASSLGDLDPNTEAFF
j_call: TRBJ1-1; clone_size: .; v_call: TRBV6-5; d_call: .; cdr3_nt: TGTGCCAGCAGTTACGCCCAGATTGAAGCTTTCTTT; cdr3_aa: CASSYAQIEAFF
j_call: TRBJ1-1; clone_size: .; v_call: TRBV7-9; d_call: .; cdr3_nt: TGTGCCAGCAGCCCCGTGGGGGGTGAAGCTTTCTTT; cdr3_aa: CASSPVGGEAFF
j_call: TRBJ1-1; clone_size: .; v_call: TRBV7-2; d_call: TRBD1; cdr3_nt: TGTGCCAGCAGCTTAAAGGGACAGGGTACTGAAGCTTTCTTT; cdr3_aa: CASSLKGQGTEAFF
j_call: TRBJ2-6; clone_size: once; v_call: TRBV5-4; d_call: .; cdr3_nt: TGTGCCAGCAGCTTGGCGGGGGCTGGGGCCAACGTCCTGACTTTC; cdr3_aa: CASSLAGAGANVLTF
j_call: TRBJ2-3; clone_size: .; v_call: TRBV4-1; d_call: TRBD2; cdr3_nt: TGCGCCAGCAGCCCTATTGGTCGGGGGGTCGCAGATACGCAGTATTTT; cdr3_aa: CASSPIGRGVADTQYF
j_call: TRBJ1-2; clone_size: once; v_call: TRBV18; d_call: .; cdr3_nt: TGTGCCAGCTCACCAGAAGACGACGGGGGAGGTGGCTACACCTTC; cdr3_aa: CASSPEDDGGGGYTF
j_call: TRBJ2-1; clone_size: .; v_call: TRBV9; d_call: TRBD2; cdr3_nt: TGTGCCAGCAGCGTAGGGGCGACTAGCGGGTACAATGAGCAGTTCTTC; cdr3_aa: CASSVGATSGYNEQFF
j_call: TRBJ1-3; clone_size: .; v_call: TRBV11-2; d_call: TRBD1; cdr3_nt: TGTGCCAGCAGCTTCTCAGGGGGGGGAAACACCATATATTTT; cdr3_aa: CASSFSGGGNTIYF
j_call: TRBJ1-5; clone_size: .; v_call: TRBV20-1; d_call: TRBD1; cdr3_nt: TGCAGTGCTAGTTATGCGACGGACAGGGTGAGTCAGCCCCAGCATTTT; cdr3_aa: CSASYATDRVSQPQHF
j_call: TRBJ2-1; clone_size: .; v_call: TRBV30; d_call: TRBD2; cdr3_nt: TGTGCCTGGCTTGTACCGGGACTATACTCCTACAATGAGCAGTTCTTC; cdr3_aa: CAWLVPGLYSYNEQFF
j_call: TRBJ2-3; clone_size: few; v_call: TRBV3-1/TRBV3-2; d_call: TRBD2; cdr3_nt: TGTGCCAGCAGCCAAGATAAGGGGCTAGCGGCTAGCACAGATACGCAGTATTTT; cdr3_aa: CASSQDKGLAASTDTQYF
j_call: TRBJ1-1; clone_size: .; v_call: TRBV7-2; d_call: .; cdr3_nt: TGTGCCAGCAGCTTAGTGGGGGGGCCGGCTTTCTTT; cdr3_aa: CASSLVGGPAFF
j_call: TRBJ2-5; clone_size: .; v_call: TRBV12-3/TRBV12-4; d_call: .; cdr3_nt: TGTGCCAGCAGTTGGGAGGAAGAGACCCAGTACTTC; cdr3_aa: CASSWEEETQYF
j_call: TRBJ2-3; clone_size: .; v_call: TRBV7-2; d_call: TRBD2; cdr3_nt: TGTGCCAGCAGCTCGCCCCGGACTAGCGGGAGCACAGATACGCAGTATTTT; cdr3_aa: CASSSPRTSGSTDTQYF
j_call: TRBJ2-1; clone_size: .; v_call: TRBV11-2; d_call: TRBD1; cdr3_nt: TGTGCCAGCAGCTTAGTAGGCGACAGGGTGGTGAATGAGCAGTTCTTC; cdr3_aa: CASSLVGDRVVNEQFF
j_call: TRBJ1-6; clone_size: .; v_call: TRBV11-3; d_call: .; cdr3_nt: TGTGCCAGCAGCCACGGTTACGTGGATTCACCCCTCCACTTT; cdr3_aa: CASSHGYVDSPLHF
j_call: TRBJ2-3; clone_size: .; v_call: TRBV20-1; d_call: TRBD2; cdr3_nt: TGCAGTGCTAGTTGGCTAGCGGGAGAGGGTACGCAGTATTTT; cdr3_aa: CSASWLAGEGTQYF
j_call: TRBJ1-2; clone_size: .; v_call: TRBV24-1; d_call: TRBD1; cdr3_nt: TGTGCCACCAGTGATCCGGGACAGGGGTCCCATGGCTACACCTTC; cdr3_aa: CATSDPGQGSHGYTF
j_call: TRBJ1-2; clone_size: .; v_call: TRBV19; d_call: TRBD1; cdr3_nt: TGTGCCAGCTCACAGGGGGACTATGGCTACACCTTC; cdr3_aa: CASSQGDYGYTF
j_call: TRBJ2-5; clone_size: .; v_call: TRBV24-1; d_call: TRBD2; cdr3_nt: TGTGCCACCAGTCCTGCGGGACTAGCGGGAAGGGTCCAGTACTTC; cdr3_aa: CATSPAGLAGRVQYF
j_call: TRBJ2-7; clone_size: .; v_call: TRBV30; d_call: .; cdr3_nt: TGTGCCTGGAGTGCAGGGGCTCTGTACGAGCAGTACTTC; cdr3_aa: CAWSAGALYEQYF
j_call: TRBJ1-4; clone_size: .; v_call: TRBV6-5; d_call: .; cdr3_nt: TGTGCCAGCAGTTATGCGGGGGCAGGAAATGAAAAACTGTTTTTT; cdr3_aa: CASSYAGAGNEKLFF
j_call: TRBJ2-2; clone_size: .; v_call: TRBV14; d_call: TRBD2; cdr3_nt: TGTGCCAGCAGCCAAGGGACTAGCGGGTTGAACACCGGGGAGCTGTTTTTT; cdr3_aa: CASSQGTSGLNTGELFF
j_call: TRBJ2-1; clone_size: .; v_call: TRBV19; d_call: TRBD2; cdr3_nt: TGTGCCACAACGGGGACTAGCGGGCCCGTTAATGAGCAGTTCTTC; cdr3_aa: CATTGTSGPVNEQFF
j_call: TRBJ1-6; clone_size: .; v_call: TRBV18; d_call: .; cdr3_nt: TGTGCCAGCTCATCCTTGACGGGGGGAGATAATTCACCCCTCCACTTT; cdr3_aa: CASSSLTGGDNSPLHF
j_call: TRBJ1-1; clone_size: .; v_call: TRBV28; d_call: TRBD1; cdr3_nt: TGTGCCAGCATACCCTCCGGGACAGGGGGTCAAGCTTTCTTT; cdr3_aa: CASIPSGTGGQAFF
j_call: TRBJ1-6; clone_size: .; v_call: TRBV5-6; d_call: TRBD1; cdr3_nt: TGTGCCAGCAGCTCGACGACAGGGGGCGATGTCTCACCCCTCCACTTT; cdr3_aa: CASSSTTGGDVSPLHF
j_call: TRBJ1-6; clone_size: .; v_call: TRBV2; d_call: .; cdr3_nt: TGTGCCAGCAGTGTAGGAGTTTCACCCCTCCACTTT; cdr3_aa: CASSVGVSPLHF
j_call: TRBJ1-1; clone_size: .; v_call: TRBV29-1; d_call: TRBD1; cdr3_nt: TGCAGCCTTGACTTTGACAGGGGTGGCACTGAAGCTTTCTTT; cdr3_aa: CSLDFDRGGTEAFF
j_call: TRBJ1-1; clone_size: .; v_call: TRBV9; d_call: .; cdr3_nt: TGTGCCAGCAGCTTGAACCCGACAGGGAACACTGAAGCTTTCTTT; cdr3_aa: CASSLNPTGNTEAFF
j_call: TRBJ1-1; clone_size: .; v_call: TRBV4-3; d_call: TRBD1; cdr3_nt: TGCGCCAGCAGCCAAGAGACAGGGCTGGCTTTCTTT; cdr3_aa: CASSQETGLAFF
j_call: TRBJ2-5; clone_size: .; v_call: TRBV20-1; d_call: .; cdr3_nt: TGCAGTGCTAGGGGGGGAGAGACCCAGTACTTC; cdr3_aa: CSARGGETQYF
j_call: TRBJ2-2; clone_size: .; v_call: TRBV7-2; d_call: TRBD2; cdr3_nt: TGTGCCAGCAGCTTATGGCCTAGCGGCGGGGAGCTGTTTTTT; cdr3_aa: CASSLWPSGGELFF
j_call: TRBJ2-1; clone_size: .; v_call: TRBV19; d_call: .; cdr3_nt: TGTGCCAGTACCCCAGGACAGCAATTCCTTCGCGAGCAGTTCTTC; cdr3_aa: CASTPGQQFLREQFF
j_call: TRBJ1-1; clone_size: .; v_call: TRBV5-4; d_call: .; cdr3_nt: TGTGCCAGCAGCTCCCATGCAGGTAACACTGAAGCTTTCTTT; cdr3_aa: CASSSHAGNTEAFF
j_call: TRBJ2-7; clone_size: .; v_call: TRBV7-2; d_call: TRBD1; cdr3_nt: TGTGCCAGCAGCCTAGGACAGGGCACCTACGAGCAGTACTTC; cdr3_aa: CASSLGQGTYEQYF
j_call: TRBJ2-6; clone_size: .; v_call: TRBV4-3; d_call: .; cdr3_nt: TGCGCCAGCAGCCAAAGCCCCCCTGGGGCCAACGTCCTGACTTTC; cdr3_aa: CASSQSPPGANVLTF
j_call: TRBJ1-3; clone_size: .; v_call: TRBV11-2; d_call: .; cdr3_nt: TGTGCCAGCAGCCAGGGCGGGACCCCAAGCTCTGGAAACACCATATATTTT; cdr3_aa: CASSQGGTPSSGNTIYF
j_call: TRBJ1-6; clone_size: few; v_call: TRBV7-9; d_call: .; cdr3_nt: TGTGCCAGCAGCTCCCGGGGGGGGCTATATTCACCCCTCCACTTT; cdr3_aa: CASSSRGGLYSPLHF
j_call: TRBJ1-4; clone_size: .; v_call: TRBV5-4; d_call: TRBD1; cdr3_nt: TGTGCCAGCAGCTTACAGGGGCCGGATGAAAAACTGTTTTTT; cdr3_aa: CASSLQGPDEKLFF